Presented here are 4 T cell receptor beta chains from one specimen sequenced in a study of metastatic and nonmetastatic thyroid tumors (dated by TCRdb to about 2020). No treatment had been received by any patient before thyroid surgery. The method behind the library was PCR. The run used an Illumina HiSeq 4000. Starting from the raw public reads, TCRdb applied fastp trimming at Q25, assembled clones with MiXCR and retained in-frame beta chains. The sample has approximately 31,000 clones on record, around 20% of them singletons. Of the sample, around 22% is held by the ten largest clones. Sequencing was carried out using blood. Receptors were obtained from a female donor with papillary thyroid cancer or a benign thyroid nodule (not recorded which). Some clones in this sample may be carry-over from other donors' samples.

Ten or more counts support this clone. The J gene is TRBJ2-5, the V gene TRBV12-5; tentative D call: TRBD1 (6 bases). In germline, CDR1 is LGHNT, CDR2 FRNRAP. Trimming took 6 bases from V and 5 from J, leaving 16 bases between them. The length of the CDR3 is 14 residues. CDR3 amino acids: CASGHGTLWETQYF. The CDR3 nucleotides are TGTGCTAGTGGCCACGGGACATTGTGGGAGACCCAGTACTTC. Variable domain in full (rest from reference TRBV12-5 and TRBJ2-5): DARVTQTPRHKVTEMGQEVTMRCQPILGHNTVFWYRQTMMQGLELLAYFRNRAPLDDSGMPKDRFSAEMPDATLATLKIQPSEPRDSAVYFCASGHGTLWETQYFGPGTRLLVL.

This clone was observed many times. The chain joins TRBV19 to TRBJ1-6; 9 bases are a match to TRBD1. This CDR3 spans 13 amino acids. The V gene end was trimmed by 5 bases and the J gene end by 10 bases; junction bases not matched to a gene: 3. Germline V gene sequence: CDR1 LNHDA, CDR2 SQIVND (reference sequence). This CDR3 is CASSEDRGSPLHF. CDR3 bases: TGTGCCAGTAGTGAGGACAGGGGATCACCCCTCCACTTT.

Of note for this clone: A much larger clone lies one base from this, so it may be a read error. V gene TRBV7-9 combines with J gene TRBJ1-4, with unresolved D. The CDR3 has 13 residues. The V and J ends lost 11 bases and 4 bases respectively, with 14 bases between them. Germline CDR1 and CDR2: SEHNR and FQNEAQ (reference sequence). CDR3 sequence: CAFSYSSNEKLFF. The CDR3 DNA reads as TGTGCCTTTTCGTACAGTAGTAATGAAAAACTGTTTTTT.

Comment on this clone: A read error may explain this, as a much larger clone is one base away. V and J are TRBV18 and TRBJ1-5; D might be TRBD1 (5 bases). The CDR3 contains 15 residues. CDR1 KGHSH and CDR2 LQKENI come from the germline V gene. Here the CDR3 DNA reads TGTACCAGCTCACAAACGGACGGGGCCGGCCAGCCCCAGCATTTT. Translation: CTSSQTDGAGQPQHF.